The 2 T cell receptor beta chains below were found in one sample sequenced in a study of response to subunit inactivated influenza vaccine. TCRdb analysed the RT-PCR reads with MiXCR anew, one entry per CDR3 protein. The sample holds around 200,000 distinct CDR3 sequences, approximately 8.7% seen once. The starting material was non-naive T cells sorted from PBMCs, obtained on the day of vaccination. The receptors were sampled from a man over 45 who received an inactivated influenza vaccine.

This clonotype was found many times. The rearrangement uses TRBV5-1 and TRBJ2-3; 11 nucleotides match TRBD2. Germline V gene lookup returns CDR1 SGHRS and CDR2 YFSETQ. V lost 0 bases and J lost 5; bases outside the gene matches: 2. The CDR3 spans 15 residues. This chain's CDR3 is CASSLGLAGRDTQYF. In nucleotides, the CDR3 is TGCGCCAGCAGCTTGGGACTAGCGGGGCGAGATACGCAGTATTTT.

The chain has TRBV7-2 and TRBJ1-6, with D hard to call. The V end was cut by 5 bases, the J end by 7 bases, with 15 bases between. In germline, CDR1 is SGHTA, CDR2 FQGNSA. The CDR3 spans 15 residues. CDR3 loop: CASSAVVGTNSPLHF. The CDR3, as DNA: TGTGCCAGCAGCGCCGTGGTGGGTACCAATTCACCCCTCCACTTT.